The source of this TCR beta chain is a study of blood T cell repertoires in COVID-19. The CDR3 extends over 15 amino acids. Trimming cost V 1 base and J 6 bases, with 15 bases left between them. The germline V gene encodes CDR1 LGHDT and CDR2 YNNKEL (reference sequence). The data were produced by immunoSEQ multiplex PCR, yet TCRdb's version contains in-frame clones alone and is incomplete. The table records 220,000 or so clones, about 83% of them present only once. Sequencing was performed on PBMCs or T cells enriched from blood (not recorded which). The origin of this receptor is a woman between 40 and 55 years old who had recovered from COVID-19. The chain combines TRBV3-1 (or the pseudogene TRBV3-2) with TRBJ1-2; possible D gene TRBD1, 5 bases. The CDR3 sequence: CASSQGWGELNGYTF. The CDR3 bases are TGTGCCAGCAGCCAAGGATGGGGCGAGTTGAATGGCTACACCTTC.